The source of this TCR beta chain is a study of monozygotic twins with inflammatory bowel disease (dated by TCRdb to between 2017 and 2020). For the study in its entirety: The complete study included roughly 30 monozygotic twin pairs: 19 IBD-discordant Danish pairs and nine German pairs, of which four were IBD-concordant and five were IBD-discordant. The search for disease-associated traits relied mainly on comparing IBD patients with their genetically identical healthy co-twins within discordant pairs. Each individual had, on average, about 151 000 unique TCRalpha sequences and 181 000 unique TCRbeta sequences available for analysis. Overall study outcomes, separate from this receptor: The results gave no support for a single strong signal or clonotype linked to IBD. The analysis was unable to tell different T cell subtypes apart. Differing immunosuppressive treatments among patients may have added background noise and inter-individual variability to the repertoires. Fewer clonotypes were shared with other individuals by IBD patients than by healthy twins, most markedly in patients showing signs of disease activity. TCRbeta repertoire diversity, by inverse Simpson index, was decreased in IBD patients compared with their healthy co-twins. Repertoire similarity did not differ between concordant and discordant twins, possibly due to limited statistical power.

From each donor, a roughly 2.7 ml peripheral blood sample was drawn into PAXgene tubes and stored at -80 degrees C. Without any T cell sorting, total RNA was extracted from whole blood using the PAXgene blood miRNA kit on an automated QIAcube. Peripheral blood from monozygotic twin pairs concordant or discordant for inflammatory bowel disease was subjected to deep TCRalpha and TCRbeta repertoire profiling with unique molecular barcoding. Smoking habits were recorded for all twin pairs, with individuals classified as current, former or never smokers. With respect to this clonotype: No antigen is known for it.

Receptor amplification or capture employed 5' RACE. Each TCR library was prepared from around 3,200 ng of total RNA. For each sample, cDNA synthesis was carried out in eight separate reactions using SMARTScribe reverse transcriptase. Unique molecular identifiers containing a 6-nucleotide sample barcode were introduced through template switching during cDNA synthesis. Amplification of TCRalpha and TCRbeta cDNA involved two nested PCRs of about 15 and 9 cycles, and each PCR was followed by bead purification. Before amplification, the cDNA was treated with uracil DNA-glycosylase and purified using the QIAquick PCR purification kit. The second PCR added Illumina TruSeq-compatible adapters along with sample-specific barcodes. TapeStation and Qubit were used to check library quality and concentration, and about 4.5 ng of each library was pooled. Pooled libraries were sequenced on an Illumina HiSeq2500 single-index Rapid Run with 2 x 100 bp reads and custom sequencing primers. The original methods were these. PCR and sequencing errors were corrected by UMI-based consensus assembly using MiGEC version 1.2.6. MiXCR version 2.1.1 was used to carry out V(D)J alignment, clonotype assembly and CDR3 extraction. To normalise gene usage, clonotype sharing and MAIT/NKT TCR abundance, the top 1000, 10 000 and 20 000 clonotypes in each sample were analysed. After downsampling to 27 000 UMIs, diversity was calculated as the inverse Simpson index using the vegan R package. Paired Mann-Whitney U tests were applied to discordant twin pairs, with Benjamini-Hochberg correction for multiple testing. The reads underwent TCRdb reprocessing, giving one record for each CDR3 protein sequence and no DNA. None of the V and J calls come from the authors' own analysis; TCRdb made them. The record for this sample contains just over 300,000 distinct CDR3 sequences. The leading ten clones occupy more than 4.5% of the sample.

CDR1 DFQATT and CDR2 SNEGSKA were looked up in the germline V gene (reference sequence). The CDR3, from cysteine to phenylalanine, totals 13 residues. No DNA was logged. The chain is assembled from TRBV20-1 and TRBJ2-1; TCRdb lists TRBD1, though no DNA is available to test this call. This receptor was obtained from a human donor with ulcerative colitis or Crohn's disease, or a healthy co-twin of an affected twin (not recorded which). What was sequenced was blood. CDR3 loop: CSAPGQGYNEQFF.